This T cell receptor (beta chain) was documented in a study of cytomegalovirus exposure and HLA in healthy donors. Study-level results: Reported performance of the classifier showed diagnosis of cytomegalovirus status with high specificity and sensitivity.

Germline V lookup: CDR1 SGHRS, CDR2 YFSETQ. V trimming: 1 base; J trimming: 3 bases; junction bases outside the gene matches: 8. The CDR3 runs to 16 residues. Profiling relied on immunoSEQ multiplex PCR, and the TCRdb table lists in-frame clones only, not all of them. The table shows around 130,000 clones, with almost 90% occurring only once. Remarks on this clone: Its antigen remains unidentified.

The rearrangement joins TRBV5-1 to TRBJ2-5, with 8 bases lining up with TRBD2. The source is a man younger than 40 in good health and CMV-seronegative. Sequencing was done on a sample of PBMCs. The CDR3 nucleotides are TGCGCCAGCAGCTTGAGCCTAGCGGGCACTGAAGAGACCCAGTACTTC. As protein: CASSLSLAGTEETQYF.